Each of the 19 T cell receptor beta chains below was sequenced from the same sample in a study of identical twins. TCRdb reanalysed the 5' RACE reads using MiXCR and keeps one entry per CDR3 protein. The sample holds around 1.7 million distinct CDR3 sequences, about 32% seen once. Sequencing input: cord blood. The source of these receptors is a newborn girl in good health.

The rearrangement uses TRBV4-1 and TRBJ2-5; D uncertain. This CDR3 is 14 amino acids long. V lost 0 bases to trimming and J lost 11 bases, with 16 bases between them. CDR1 is MGHRA, CDR2 YSYEKL, per germline. CDR3 residues: CASSQEVRAAEQYF. The CDR3 region has the DNA TGCGCCAGCAGCCAAGAGGTTAGGGCTGCTGAGCAGTACTTC.

The V call is TRBV5-1, the J call TRBJ2-3; 7 bases fit TRBD1. This CDR3 has 14 residues. The trim removed 6 bases at V and 1 base at J, leaving 5 bases unmatched. Germline V lookup: CDR1 SGHRS, CDR2 YFSETQ. The CDR3 sequence: CASTRGLGTDTQYF. The CDR3 DNA is TGCGCCAGCACTAGGGGGCTAGGCACAGATACGCAGTATTTT.

Concerning this clonotype: A junction end diverges from the germline sequence, so it may reflect a read error. The genes are TRBV5-1 and TRBJ2-5; TRBD2 matches at 13 bases. The J call may be in error: the DNA end matches TRBJ2-7 better. The CDR3 totals 16 residues. Germline V gene sequence: CDR1 SGHRS, CDR2 YFSETQ. The CDR3 DNA follows: TGCGTCAGCAGCACCGGGGGACTAGCGGGGCCCTACGAGCAGTACTTC. It yields the protein CVSSTGGLAGPYEQYF.

The chain carries TRBV7-8 and TRBJ2-1, with unresolved D. The DNA end lines up better with TRBJ2-7; the J call may be wrong. CDR3 length: 16 residues. Germline CDR1 is SGHVS and CDR2 is FQNEAQ. The CDR3 region has the DNA TGTGCCAGCAGCTTAGCGTTCAGTGGCTCCTACAATGAGCAGTACTTC. This sequence encodes CASSLAFSGSYNEQYF.

This chain connects TRBV20-1 to TRBJ2-1, with 12 bases fitting TRBD2. The CDR3 spans 14 residues. Germline V CDR1 and CDR2: DFQATT, SNEGSKA (reference sequence). J was trimmed by 3 bases and V by 6 bases; bases with no gene match: 3. CDR3 in amino acids: CSAQGLAGYNEQFF. The CDR3, as DNA: TGCAGTGCACAGGGACTAGCGGGCTACAATGAGCAGTTCTTC.

This rearrangement joins TRBV11-2 to TRBJ2-7; the D is unclear. Between the trimmed V and J ends, which lost 3 bases and 1 base, there was a span of 10 bases. CDR1 is SGHAT, CDR2 FQNNGV, per germline. The CDR3 is made up of 14 amino acids. CDR3 residues: CASSFGTESYEQYF. The DNA for the CDR3 is TGTGCCAGCAGCTTTGGAACAGAATCCTACGAGCAGTACTTC.

The chain is built from TRBV5-1 and TRBJ2-7; no firm D call. V lost 1 base and J lost 4, with 9 bases in between. The CDR3 spans 13 residues. Germline assignment: CDR1 SGHRS and CDR2 YFSETQ. The CDR3 loop is CASSLKAPYEQYF. CDR3 coding DNA: TGCGCCAGCAGCTTGAAGGCCCCTTACGAGCAGTACTTC.

The chain combines TRBV20-1 with TRBJ1-2; a possible D gene is TRBD1 (6 bases). The CDR3 consists of 13 residues. Germline CDR1 is DFQATT and CDR2 is SNEGSKA (reference sequence). Trimming removed 6 bases at V and 4 bases at J, with 15 bases between. CDR3 in DNA: TGCAGTGCGGAGGGAACAGGGTCCTATGGCTACACCTTC. This gives the protein CSAEGTGSYGYTF.

This sequence joins TRBV20-1 and TRBJ2-1, with 10 bases fitting TRBD2. The DNA matches TRBJ2-7 better at its end, which makes the J call doubtful. The CDR3 is 14 amino acids. Germline lookup yields CDR1 DFQATT and CDR2 SNEGSKA (reference sequence). CDR3 nucleotides: TGCAGTGCCCCCGCTAGCGGGGGTTACAATGAGCAGTACTTC. Protein product: CSAPASGGYNEQYF.

The chain links TRBV20-1 to TRBJ2-7; D is possibly TRBD2 (5 bases). In germline, CDR1 is DFQATT, CDR2 SNEGSKA (reference sequence). This CDR3 has 13 amino acids. Trimming left V 3 bases short and J 3 bases short, with 12 bases between. CDR3 DNA sequence: TGCAGTGCTAGCCGTCTAGCCGGCTACGAGCAGTACTTC. The encoded protein is CSASRLAGYEQYF.

This clonotype was found once. CDR3 nucleotides: TGTGCCAGCAGTGACGACAGGATTGGTACCTACGAGCGGTACTTC. It translates to CASSDDRIGTYERYF. The chain has TRBV2 and TRBJ2-5; weak D call: TRBD1 (6 bases). Trimming cost V 3 bases and J 13 bases, with 24 bases left between them. The V gene's germline CDR1 is SNHLY and CDR2 FYNNEI. The CDR3 runs to 15 residues. The full variable domain, rest sourced from reference TRBV2 and TRBJ2-5, is EPEVTQTPSHQVTQMGQEVILRCVPISNHLYFYWYRQILGQKVEFLVSFYNNEISEKSEIFDDQFSVERPDGSNFTLKIRSTKLEDSAMYFCASSDDRIGTYERYFGPGTRLLVL.

This clonotype was observed once. This chain links TRBV7-6 with TRBJ1-1; possibly TRBD1 for D (6 bases). V was shortened by 8 bases and J by 3 bases, with 34 bases between the two germline ends. The germline V gene encodes CDR1 SGHVS and CDR2 FNYEAQ. This CDR3 is 20 amino acids long. The CDR3 region is CASWKRSTNRVKDLDTEAFF. CDR3 DNA: TGTGCCAGCTGGAAGAGATCAACAAACAGGGTAAAGGATTTGGACACTGAAGCTTTCTTT.

A note on this clonotype: Possible read error: a much larger clone is one base away. V and J are TRBV9 and TRBJ2-4; D uncertain. TRBJ2-5 explains the end of the DNA better; the J call may be wrong. This CDR3 is 14 amino acids long. The V gene's germline CDR1 is SGDLS and CDR2 YYNGEE. CDR3: CASSVDTDQETQYF. The CDR3 region has the DNA TGTGCCAGCAGCGTTGATACGGACCAAGAGACCCAGTACTTC.

The chain has TRBV12-3 or TRBV12-4 and TRBJ2-7; D remains unclear. V gave up 6 bases and J gave up 2 bases, with 14 bases separating them. The CDR3 runs 14 residues. The CDR3 bases are TGTGCCAGCAGCCCTTTTCTAGTAACCTACGAGCAGTACTTC. Protein: CASSPFLVTYEQYF.

This clonotype has ten or more counts. J is TRBJ2-5 and V is TRBV27; TRBD2 is a possible D gene (6 bases). With 8 bases removed from V and 2 bases from J, the gap between germline ends came to 9 bases. Germline CDR1 and CDR2: MNHEY and SMNVEV (reference sequence). The length of the CDR3 is 12 residues. CDR3 in amino acids: CASWDSQETQYF. DNA of the CDR3: TGTGCCAGCTGGGACTCTCAAGAGACCCAGTACTTC.

V gene TRBV29-1 combines with J gene TRBJ2-2; tentative D call: TRBD1 (6 bases). CDR1 and CDR2 (germline): SQVTM, ANQGSEA. With 0 bases removed from V and 5 bases from J, the gap between germline ends came to 16 bases. This CDR3 contains 16 residues. As DNA, the CDR3 is TGCAGCGTTGAAGATTGGGGACACGATCCTACCGGGGAGCTGTTTTTT. This translates into CSVEDWGHDPTGELFF.

This clonotype was detected only once. The CDR3 is CASSVDTPDLGTQYF. The CDR3 DNA reads TGTGCCAGCAGTGTTGATACTCCCGACCTCGGGACCCAGTACTTC. This rearrangement joins TRBV5-4 to TRBJ2-7; D is ambiguous. The DNA end favors TRBJ2-5, so the J call may be wrong. CDR1 SGHNT and CDR2 YYREEE come from the germline V gene (reference sequence). This CDR3 is built from 15 residues.

Comment on this clonotype: As the CDR3 is not closed by the conserved phenylalanine or tryptophan, this likely results from a read error. The CDR3 DNA reads TGTGCCAGCAGCACACCTTCAGACAGAAAACTCTCTGGAAACACCATATATTAT. It yields the protein CASSTPSDRKLSGNTIYY. The chain couples TRBV7-9 to TRBJ1-3; D perhaps matches TRBD1 (5 bases). Trimming took 5 bases from V and 0 from J, leaving 20 bases between them. This CDR3 has 18 amino acids. CDR1 and CDR2 from the germline V gene are SEHNR and FQNEAQ (reference sequence).

The CDR3 is CASSQETSGGYYEQYF. DNA for the CDR3: TGCGCCAGCAGCCAAGAGACTAGCGGGGGCTACTACGAGCAGTACTTC. The chain uses TRBV4-1 and TRBJ2-7, with 12 bases fitting TRBD2. Germline CDR1 MGHRA, CDR2 YSYEKL. The CDR3 loop spans 16 amino acids. The J segment lost 3 bases and the V segment lost 0 bases, leaving 3 bases of the junction unmatched.